The 26 T cell receptor beta chains below were found in one sample sequenced in a study of cytomegalovirus exposure and HLA in healthy donors. PCR involved 60 Vbeta and 13 Jbeta primers. Profiling relied on immunoSEQ multiplex PCR, and the TCRdb table lists in-frame clones only, not all of them. Of over 70,000 clones listed, 60% to 80% are singletons. Sequencing was performed on PBMCs. These receptors all stem from a woman aged 45-65 years in good health and CMV-seropositive.

This clone was detected once. This chain joins TRBV9 and TRBJ1-3; D is perhaps TRBD1 (5 bases). The germline CDR1 and CDR2 sequences are SGDLS and YYNGEE. The CDR3 is 16 amino acids. V was shortened by 3 bases and J by 5 bases, with 18 bases between the two germline ends. The CDR3 nucleotides are TGTGCCAGCAGCGGGGGGAGCGGGGTTCGAAGAAACACCATATATTTT. Its translation is CASSGGSGVRRNTIYF.

The chain uses TRBV7-6 and TRBJ2-3; 7 positions match TRBD2. The V segment lost 0 bases and the J segment 0 bases; nucleotides outside the gene matches: 0. The CDR3 is 15 amino acids. Germline CDR1 SGHVS, CDR2 FNYEAQ. CDR3 in DNA: TGTGCCAGCAGCTTAGCGGGGGGGAGCACAGATACGCAGTATTTT. As protein: CASSLAGGSTDTQYF.

The V and J genes are TRBV2 and TRBJ1-2, with 8 bases identical to TRBD1. Trimming at V came to 6 bases and at J to 2 bases, leaving 5 bases not matched to a gene. The CDR3 sequence is 14 residues long. CDR1 is SNHLY and CDR2 is FYNNEI in the germline V gene. Written as DNA, the CDR3 is TGTGCCAGCAGGGACAGGGCAAGGAACTATGGCTACACCTTC. This gives the protein CASRDRARNYGYTF.

The V call is TRBV7-2, the J call TRBJ2-2; D uncertain. The CDR3 covers 15 residues. Trimming left V 2 bases short and J 4 bases short, with 11 bases between. The germline CDR1 and CDR2 sequences are SGHTA and FQGNSA. The CDR3 DNA reads as TGTGCCAGCAGCTTACAGCCACAGTTCACCGGGGAGCTGTTTTTT. It yields the protein CASSLQPQFTGELFF.

V gene TRBV4-2 combines with J gene TRBJ1-1; the match to TRBD1 covers 7 bases. Germline V CDR1 and CDR2: LGHNA, YNFKEQ. The CDR3 spans 15 residues. V lost 0 bases and J lost 2; bases outside the gene matches: 3. The CDR3 protein is CASSQDGTANTEAFF. CDR3 bases: TGTGCCAGCAGCCAAGATGGGACAGCCAACACTGAAGCTTTCTTT.

The chain joins TRBV5-4 to TRBJ1-1; no firm D call. Trimming cost V 0 bases and J 6 bases, with 9 bases left between them. The CDR3 covers 13 residues. CDR1 is SGHNT and CDR2 is YYREEE in the germline V gene (reference sequence). The CDR3 region is CASSLAARAEAFF. CDR3 in DNA: TGTGCCAGCAGCTTGGCCGCTAGAGCTGAAGCTTTCTTT.

This clone was observed a few times. One junction end does not reproduce the germline sequence, and a read error may be involved. The chain joins TRBV19 to TRBJ2-1, with 14 bases aligning to TRBD2. The germline V gene encodes CDR1 LNHDA and CDR2 SQIVND (reference sequence). The CDR3 spans 15 residues. DNA for the CDR3: TGTGCCAGTAGAATAGGACTAGCGGGGGGCAGTGAGCAGTTCTTC. This codes for CASRIGLAGGSEQFF.

The rearrangement links TRBV14 to TRBJ1-2; D is undetermined. Trimming took off 0 bases at V and 5 bases at J, with 7 bases between the two ends. There are 13 residues in the CDR3. CDR1 SGHDN and CDR2 FVKESK come from the germline V gene. CDR3 loop: CASSQDTRYGYTF. DNA of the CDR3: TGTGCCAGCAGCCAAGATACACGATATGGCTACACCTTC. Full variable domain (rest looked up from reference TRBV14 and TRBJ1-2): EAGVTQFPSHSVIEKGQTVTLRCDPISGHDNLYWYRRVMGKEIKFLLHFVKESKQDESGMPNNRFLAERTGGTYSTLKVQPAELEDSGVYFCASSQDTRYGYTFGSGTRLTVV.

This chain links TRBV11-3 with TRBJ2-1, with 10 positions matching TRBD2. The CDR3 contains 14 residues. Germline-derived CDR1 and CDR2 are SGHNT and YENEEA. V trimming: 8 bases; J trimming: 6 bases; junction bases outside the gene matches: 7. This CDR3 is CASGSGRMGNEQFF. The DNA of the CDR3 is TGTGCCAGCGGTAGCGGGAGGATGGGCAATGAGCAGTTCTTC. The whole variable domain, remainder taken from reference TRBV11-3 and TRBJ2-1, is EAGVVQSPRYKIIEKKQPVAFWCNPISGHNTLYWYLQNLGQGPELLIRYENEEAVDDSQLPKDRFSAERLKGVDSTLKIQPAELGDSAVYLCASGSGRMGNEQFFGPGTRLTVL.

V and J are TRBV6-4 and TRBJ2-3; 9 nucleotides agree with TRBD2. The V gene end was trimmed by 3 bases and the J gene end by 2 bases; junction bases not matched to a gene: 3. The V gene's germline CDR1 is MRHNA and CDR2 SNTAGT. The CDR3 contains 15 residues. The CDR3 sequence: CASSETSGTTDTQYF. The CDR3 nucleotides are TGTGCCAGCAGTGAGACTAGCGGAACCACAGATACGCAGTATTTT.

The chain has TRBV5-1 and TRBJ1-2; D call uncertain. The CDR3 sequence is 13 residues long. The V end lost 0 bases, the J end lost 4 bases, and 7 bases lay between the germline ends. Germline CDR1 is SGHRS and CDR2 is YFSETQ. The CDR3 DNA is TGCGCCAGCAGCTTGGTAGATCCCTATGGCTACACCTTC. Its translation: CASSLVDPYGYTF.

The chain uses TRBV5-1 and TRBJ2-5; the match to TRBD2 covers 13 bases. CDR3 length: 16 residues. The J segment lost 1 base and the V segment lost 4 bases, leaving 4 bases of the junction unmatched. The V gene's germline CDR1 is SGHRS and CDR2 YFSETQ. DNA for the CDR3: TGCGCCAGCAGCGAGGGGACTAGCGGGGTCCAAGAGACCCAGTACTTC. Its protein product is CASSEGTSGVQETQYF.

In its sample, this clone was seen a few times. The V and J genes are TRBV6-1 and TRBJ1-6; 10 positions agree with TRBD1. With V trimmed by 8 bases and J by 6 bases, 4 bases remained unmatched. The CDR3 contains 14 residues. CDR1 and CDR2 (germline): MNHNS, SASEGT. CDR3 region: CASLRTGGNSPLHF. The CDR3 DNA follows: TGTGCCAGCTTAAGGACAGGGGGTAATTCACCCCTCCACTTT.

To note about this clone: At the DNA level, this CDR3 is encoded by other sequences in the same sample as well. The J gene is TRBJ1-4, the V gene TRBV6-1, with TRBD1 identical over 8 bases. The CDR3 length is 14 residues. With V trimmed by 1 base and J by 8 bases, 3 bases remained unmatched. Germline CDR1 is MNHNS and CDR2 is SASEGT. In DNA form, the CDR3 reads TGTGCCAGCAGTGAAGGGACAGGGAGCGAAAAACTGTTTTTT. Protein: CASSEGTGSEKLFF.

J is TRBJ2-7 and V is TRBV11-2, with 8 bases fitting TRBD2. The CDR3 totals 14 residues. V shed 1 base, J shed 2 bases, and the junction held 1 base outside the gene matches. The germline CDR1 and CDR2 sequences are SGHAT and FQNNGV. The CDR3 coding sequence is TGTGCCAGCAGCTTAGCAGCGGGGGCCTACGAGCAGTACTTC. It translates to CASSLAAGAYEQYF.

The chain recombines TRBV6-4 with TRBJ2-7; a possible D gene is TRBD2 (5 bases). V was shortened by 8 bases and J by 0 bases, with 14 bases between the two germline ends. The CDR3 is 14 amino acids. Germline lookup yields CDR1 MRHNA and CDR2 SNTAGT. In DNA form, the CDR3 reads TGTGCCAGCGGTAGGGCGGGCTACTCCTACGAGCAGTACGTC. Its protein product is CASGRAGYSYEQYV.

The V and J genes are TRBV28 and TRBJ2-3, with 7 bases fitting TRBD2. CDR3 size: 18 residues. Germline trimming cut 3 bases from V and 1 base from J; bases unmatched to any gene: 13. The germline V gene has CDR1 MDHEN and CDR2 SYDVKM. DNA of the CDR3: TGTGCCAGCAGTTTCTTCTCGCCTGGCGGGAGAGGCACAGATACGCAGTATTTT. It yields the protein CASSFFSPGGRGTDTQYF.

This rearrangement joins TRBV6-1 to TRBJ1-5; 8 nucleotides line up with TRBD1. CDR3 length: 14 residues. Losses at the gene ends were 7 bases for V and 6 bases for J; bases not matched to a gene: 8. Germline values: CDR1 MNHNS, CDR2 SASEGT. The CDR3 spells CASKPGQETQPQHF. The DNA for the CDR3 is TGTGCCAGCAAACCGGGACAGGAGACTCAGCCCCAGCATTTT.

V and J are TRBV9 and TRBJ2-5; 10 bases match TRBD2. The CDR3 spans 15 residues. CDR1 and CDR2 (germline): SGDLS, YYNGEE. Losses at the gene ends were 0 bases for V and 2 bases for J; bases not matched to a gene: 1. In DNA form, the CDR3 reads TGTGCCAGCAGCGTAGGGACTAGCGGTCAAGAGACCCAGTACTTC. Its protein is CASSVGTSGQETQYF.

The V call is TRBV6-1, the J call TRBJ1-2, with a tentative D call TRBD1 (6 bases). Germline V gene data show CDR1 as MNHNS and CDR2 as SASEGT. This CDR3 spans 14 amino acids. V gave up 6 bases and J gave up 2 bases, with 13 bases separating them. In DNA form, the CDR3 reads TGTGCCAGCAGCTCCACACAGGGCAACTATGGCTACACCTTC. Residues: CASSSTQGNYGYTF.

The V gene is TRBV5-1, the J gene TRBJ1-1; a weak D match, TRBD1 (5 bases). Germline V lookup: CDR1 SGHRS, CDR2 YFSETQ. CDR3 length: 15 residues. The ends were cut back, 0 bases at V and 0 bases at J, with 9 bases in the middle. The CDR3 sequence is CASSLGGTVNTEAFF. CDR3 DNA sequence: TGCGCCAGCAGCTTGGGGGGGACTGTGAACACTGAAGCTTTCTTT.

The V call is TRBV5-1, the J call TRBJ2-7; tentative D call: TRBD1 (6 bases). There are 17 residues in the CDR3. Looked up from germline, CDR1 is SGHRS and CDR2 is YFSETQ. The V end was cut by 0 bases, the J end by 4 bases, with 20 bases between. As DNA, the CDR3 is TGCGCCAGCAGCTTGGGGTCCGGACAGATAATCTCGTACGAGCAGTACTTC. Encoded protein: CASSLGSGQIISYEQYF.

V gene TRBV5-1 combines with J gene TRBJ1-1; TRBD1 matches 7 bases. The trim removed 4 bases at V and 7 bases at J, leaving 10 bases unmatched. The CDR3 loop spans 14 amino acids. The germline CDR1 and CDR2 sequences are SGHRS and YFSETQ. The CDR3 protein is CASSDPQGWVEAFF. CDR3 coding DNA: TGCGCCAGCAGCGATCCACAGGGGTGGGTTGAAGCTTTCTTT.

The chain couples TRBV18 to TRBJ2-5, with 8 bases lining up with TRBD2. The CDR3 has 14 amino acids. Looked up from germline, CDR1 is KGHSH and CDR2 is LQKENI. The V segment lost 3 bases and the J segment 4 bases; nucleotides outside the gene matches: 4. The CDR3, as DNA: TGTGCCAGCTCACCCCGGCTAGCGGGAGAGACCCAGTACTTC. Protein product: CASSPRLAGETQYF.

J is TRBJ1-1 and V is TRBV7-6; TRBD1 matches 10 bases. The CDR3 is made up of 15 amino acids. J gave up 7 bases and V 6 bases, and 11 bases lay outside the gene matches. Per the germline V gene, CDR1 is SGHVS and CDR2 is FNYEAQ. CDR3 residues: CASREETGGDGEAFF. The DNA of the CDR3 is TGTGCCAGCAGGGAAGAGACAGGGGGCGACGGTGAAGCTTTCTTT. Looking up the rest from reference TRBV7-6 and TRBJ1-1 gives the full variable domain: GAGVSQSPRYKVTKRGQDVALRCDPISGHVSLYWYRQALGQGPEFLTYFNYEAQQDKSGLPNDRFSAERPEGSISTLTIQRTEQRDSAMYRCASREETGGDGEAFFGQGTRLTVV.

Comments on this clone: An end of the junction does not agree with germline; a read error may underlie this. This chain uses TRBV7-9 with TRBJ2-3, with D unresolved. The CDR3 consists of 12 residues. Per the germline V gene, CDR1 is SEHNR and CDR2 is FQNEAQ (reference sequence). CDR3 in DNA: TGTTCCAGCAGCTTAGGTGCGGATACGCAGTATTTT. Protein product: CSSSLGADTQYF. Supplemented by reference TRBV7-9 and TRBJ2-3, the full variable domain reads DTGVSQNPRHKITKRGQNVTFRCDPISEHNRLYWYRQTLGQGPEFLTYFQNEAQLEKSRLLSDRFSAERPKGSFSTLEIQRTEQGDSAMYLCSSSLGADTQYFGPGTRLTVL.